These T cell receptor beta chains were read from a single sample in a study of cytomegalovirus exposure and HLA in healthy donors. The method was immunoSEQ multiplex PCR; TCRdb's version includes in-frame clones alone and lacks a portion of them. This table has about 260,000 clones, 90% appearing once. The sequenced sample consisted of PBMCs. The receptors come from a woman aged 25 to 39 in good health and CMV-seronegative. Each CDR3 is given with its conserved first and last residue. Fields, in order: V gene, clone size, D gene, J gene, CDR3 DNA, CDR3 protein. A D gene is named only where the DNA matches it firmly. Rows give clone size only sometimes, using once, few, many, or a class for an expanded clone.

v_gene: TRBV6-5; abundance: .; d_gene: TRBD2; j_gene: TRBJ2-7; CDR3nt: TGTGCCAGCAGTTACGGGGCGGGAGGGTTCCACGAGCAGTACTTC; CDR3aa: CASSYGAGGFHEQYF
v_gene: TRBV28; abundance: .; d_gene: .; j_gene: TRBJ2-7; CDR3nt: TGTGCCAGCAGTGAGTACGAGCAGTACTTC; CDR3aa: CASSEYEQYF
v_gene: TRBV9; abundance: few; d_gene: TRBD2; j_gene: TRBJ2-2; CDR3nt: TGTGCCAGCAGCAACCCCGGCCGGACTAGCGGGAGTTTTGCCGGGGAGCTGTTTTTT; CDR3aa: CASSNPGRTSGSFAGELFF
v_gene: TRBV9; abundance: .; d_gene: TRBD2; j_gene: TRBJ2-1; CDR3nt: TGTGCCAGCAGCTCGCGGGAGATCCACAATGAGCAGTTCTTC; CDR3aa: CASSSREIHNEQFF
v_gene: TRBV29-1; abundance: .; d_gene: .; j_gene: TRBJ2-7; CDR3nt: TGCAGCGTTGAGGGCAGGTACTACGAGCAGTACTTC; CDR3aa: CSVEGRYYEQYF
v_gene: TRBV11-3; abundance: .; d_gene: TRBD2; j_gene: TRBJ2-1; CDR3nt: TGTGCCAGCAGCACTAGCGTGAGAGAGCAGTTCTTC; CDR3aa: CASSTSVREQFF
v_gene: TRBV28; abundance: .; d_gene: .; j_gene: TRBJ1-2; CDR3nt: TGTGCCAGCAGTTTATACAGGGAGTATGGCTACACCTTC; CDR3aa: CASSLYREYGYTF
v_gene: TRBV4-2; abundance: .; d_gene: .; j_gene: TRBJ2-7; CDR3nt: TGTGCCAGCAGCCAAGTGGGGGGAGGGGGGAACGAGCAGTACTTC; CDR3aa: CASSQVGGGGNEQYF
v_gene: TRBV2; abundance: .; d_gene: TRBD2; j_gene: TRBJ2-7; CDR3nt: TGTGCCAGCAGTGAAGAGATACTAGCGGAACCCTACGAGCAGTACTTC; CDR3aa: CASSEEILAEPYEQYF
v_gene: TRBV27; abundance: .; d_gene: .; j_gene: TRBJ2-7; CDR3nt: TGTGCCAGCAGTTCACCCCTCTCCTACGAGCAGTACTTC; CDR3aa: CASSSPLSYEQYF
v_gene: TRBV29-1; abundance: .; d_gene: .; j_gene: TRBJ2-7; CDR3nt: TGCAGCGTTCTAATGGACGGAGGGCCTTCCTACGAGCAGTACTTC; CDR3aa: CSVLMDGGPSYEQYF
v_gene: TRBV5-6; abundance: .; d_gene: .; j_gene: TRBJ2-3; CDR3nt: TGTGCCAGCAGCTTGTGGTCGGACACCTACACAGATACGCAGTATTTT; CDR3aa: CASSLWSDTYTDTQYF
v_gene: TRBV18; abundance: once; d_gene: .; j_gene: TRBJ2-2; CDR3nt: TGTGCCAGCTCACCACCAACTTCAACCTCTGGGGAGCTGTTTTTT; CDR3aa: CASSPPTSTSGELFF
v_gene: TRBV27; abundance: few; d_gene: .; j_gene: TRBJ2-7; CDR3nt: TGTGCCAGCAGTTTATCCGCAGACTACGAGCAGTACTTC; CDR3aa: CASSLSADYEQYF
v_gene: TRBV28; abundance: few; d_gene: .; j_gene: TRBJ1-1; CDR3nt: TGTGCCAGCAGTTTAATGAGGGGTGGGGCTACTGAAGCTTTCTTT; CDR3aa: CASSLMRGGATEAFF
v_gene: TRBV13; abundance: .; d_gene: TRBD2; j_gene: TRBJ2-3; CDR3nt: TGTGCCAGCAGCCCCCGGACTAGCGGGTCGCAAGATACGCAGTATTTT; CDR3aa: CASSPRTSGSQDTQYF
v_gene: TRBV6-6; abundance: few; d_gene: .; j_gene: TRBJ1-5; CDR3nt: TGTGCCAGCACCCCGTTACCACAGTTGAGCCAGCCCCAGCATTTT; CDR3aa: CASTPLPQLSQPQHF
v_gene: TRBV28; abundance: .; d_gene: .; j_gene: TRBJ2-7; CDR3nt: TGTGCCAGCAGCACGGTGGCCGAGCAGTACTTC; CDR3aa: CASSTVAEQYF
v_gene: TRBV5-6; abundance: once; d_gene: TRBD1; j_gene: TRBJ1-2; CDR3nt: TGTGCCAGCAGCCATGGGACAGGGAACTATGGCTACACCTTC; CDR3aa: CASSHGTGNYGYTF
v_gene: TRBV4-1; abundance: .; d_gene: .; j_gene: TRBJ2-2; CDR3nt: TGCGCCAGCAGCCAGCCGACAGCAGGTCGGGAAATACTGTTTTTT; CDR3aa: CASSQPTAGREILFF
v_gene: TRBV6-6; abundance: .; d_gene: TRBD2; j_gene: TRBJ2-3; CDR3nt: TGTGCCAGCAGCCGCGCGGGAGCGGGAGAGGTCTCTACGCAGTATTTT; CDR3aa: CASSRAGAGEVSTQYF
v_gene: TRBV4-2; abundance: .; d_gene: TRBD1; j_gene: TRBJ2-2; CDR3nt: TGTGCCAGCAGCCAAGGGGACAGGAACACCGGGGAGCTGTTTTTT; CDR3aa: CASSQGDRNTGELFF
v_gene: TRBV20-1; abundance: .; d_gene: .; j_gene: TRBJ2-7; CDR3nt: TGCAGTGCTAGAGACTTAAGCGAGCAGTACTTC; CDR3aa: CSARDLSEQYF
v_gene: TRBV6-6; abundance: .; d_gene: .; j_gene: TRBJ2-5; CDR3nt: TGTGCCAGCAGCCCCCGGACAGGCGGGGCAGAGACCCAGTACTTC; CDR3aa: CASSPRTGGAETQYF
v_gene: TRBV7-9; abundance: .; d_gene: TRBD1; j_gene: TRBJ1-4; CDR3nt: TGTGCCAGCAGCCCCGACAGGGGAAATGAAAAACTGTTTTTT; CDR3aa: CASSPDRGNEKLFF
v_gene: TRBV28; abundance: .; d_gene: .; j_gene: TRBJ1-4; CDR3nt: TGTGCCAGCAGTTTGGGAGGTTCAGGGGCTCGGGTTTTT; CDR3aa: CASSLGGSGARVF
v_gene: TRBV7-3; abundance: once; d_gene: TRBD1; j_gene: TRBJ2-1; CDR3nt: TGTGCCAGCAGCAAAGACCGGGACAGGGGGCCTCGAGAGCAGTTCTTC; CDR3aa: CASSKDRDRGPREQFF
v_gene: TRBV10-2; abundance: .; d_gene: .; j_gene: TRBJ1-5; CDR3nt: TGCGCCAGCAGTGAGTCAGGCCAGGCCTGGGGCAATCAGCCCCAGCATTTT; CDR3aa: CASSESGQAWGNQPQHF
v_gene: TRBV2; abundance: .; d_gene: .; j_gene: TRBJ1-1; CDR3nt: TGTGCCAGCAGTGAAGGGGGTGGTGCCCTGGGAACTGAAGCTTTCTTT; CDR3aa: CASSEGGGALGTEAFF
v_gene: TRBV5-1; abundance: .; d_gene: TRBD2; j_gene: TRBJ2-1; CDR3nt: TGCGCCAGCAGCTCTTTACTAGCGGGCGACTACAATGAGCAGTTCTTC; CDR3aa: CASSSLLAGDYNEQFF
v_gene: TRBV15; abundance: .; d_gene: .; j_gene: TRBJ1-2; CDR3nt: TGTGCCACCAGCGCTGCGGGACCTAACTATGGCTACACCTTC; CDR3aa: CATSAAGPNYGYTF
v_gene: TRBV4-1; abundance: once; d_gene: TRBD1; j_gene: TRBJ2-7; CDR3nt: TGCGCCAGCAGCCTCACGACAGGGTTATCCTACGAGCAGTACTTC; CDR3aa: CASSLTTGLSYEQYF
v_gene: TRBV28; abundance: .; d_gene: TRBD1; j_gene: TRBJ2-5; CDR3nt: TGTGCCAGCAGGATACAGGGGGAGAGTCAAGAGACCCAGTACTTC; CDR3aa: CASRIQGESQETQYF
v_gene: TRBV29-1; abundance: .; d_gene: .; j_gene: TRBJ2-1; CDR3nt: TGCAGCGTTGAGCTAGCGCCCTCCTACAATGAGCAGTTCTTC; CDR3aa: CSVELAPSYNEQFF
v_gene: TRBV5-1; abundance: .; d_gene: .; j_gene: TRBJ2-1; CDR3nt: TGCGCCAGCAGCCCCCTCGGGGGCGGGGATGAGCAGTTCTTC; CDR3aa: CASSPLGGGDEQFF
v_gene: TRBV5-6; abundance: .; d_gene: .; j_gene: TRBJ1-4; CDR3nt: TGTGCCAGCAGTTCTCCAGGTACTGAAAAACTGTTTTTT; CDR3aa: CASSSPGTEKLFF
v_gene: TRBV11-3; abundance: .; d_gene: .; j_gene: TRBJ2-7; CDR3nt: TGTGCCAGCAGCGCGTCCCGAGACCGAACCTACGAGCAGTACTTC; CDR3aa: CASSASRDRTYEQYF
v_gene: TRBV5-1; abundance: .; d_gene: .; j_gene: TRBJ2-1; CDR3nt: TGCGCCAGCAGCTTGAGGCAGGGTGGTGAGCAGTTCTTC; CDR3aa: CASSLRQGGEQFF
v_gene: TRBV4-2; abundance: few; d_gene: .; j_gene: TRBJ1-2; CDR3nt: TGTGCCAGCAGCCAAGAGGCGAGGAACTATGGCTACACCTTC; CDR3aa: CASSQEARNYGYTF
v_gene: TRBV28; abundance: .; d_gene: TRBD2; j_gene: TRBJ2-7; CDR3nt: TGTGCCAGCAGGTCCGGACTAGCGGGAGGGCTTCCATCCTACGAGCAGTACTTC; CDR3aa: CASRSGLAGGLPSYEQYF
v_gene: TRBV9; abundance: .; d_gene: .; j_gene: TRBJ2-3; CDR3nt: TGTGCCAGCAGCGTAGGACTACCGTCCGATACGCAGTATTTT; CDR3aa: CASSVGLPSDTQYF
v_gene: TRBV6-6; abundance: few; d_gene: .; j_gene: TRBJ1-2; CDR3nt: TGTGCCAGCAGTTTTTCCACCGGGTCGGGCGGCTACACCTTC; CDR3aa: CASSFSTGSGGYTF
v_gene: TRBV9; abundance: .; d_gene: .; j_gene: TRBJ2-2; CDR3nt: TGTGCCAGCAGCGCGGGACCCTCCGGCACCGGGGAGCTGTTTTTT; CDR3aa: CASSAGPSGTGELFF
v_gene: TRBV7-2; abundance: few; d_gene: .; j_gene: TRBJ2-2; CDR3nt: TGTGCCATCAAAGAGCAGGGCGGGGAGCTGTTTTTT; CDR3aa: CAIKEQGGELFF
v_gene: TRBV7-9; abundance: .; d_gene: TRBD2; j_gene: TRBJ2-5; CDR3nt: TGTGCCAGCAGCTTATATCCTGGAGAACTAGCGGGAAGAGAGACCCAGTACTTC; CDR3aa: CASSLYPGELAGRETQYF
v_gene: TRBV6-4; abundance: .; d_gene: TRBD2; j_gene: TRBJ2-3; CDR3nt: TGTGCCAGCAATGACCTTAGCGGGAGGGACACAGATACGCAGTATTTT; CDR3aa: CASNDLSGRDTDTQYF
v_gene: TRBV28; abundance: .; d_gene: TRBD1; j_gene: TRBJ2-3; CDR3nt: TGTGCCAGCACCATACCGGGACAGAACACAGATACGCAGTATTTT; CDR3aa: CASTIPGQNTDTQYF
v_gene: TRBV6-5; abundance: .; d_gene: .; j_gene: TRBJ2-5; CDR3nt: TGTGCCACCGGAGAGGGGCCACGGGAGACCCAGTACTTC; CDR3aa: CATGEGPRETQYF
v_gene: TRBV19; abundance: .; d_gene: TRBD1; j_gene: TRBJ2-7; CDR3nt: TGTGCCAGTAGTATAGGACAGGGTAGGGGCCACGAGCAGTACTTC; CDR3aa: CASSIGQGRGHEQYF
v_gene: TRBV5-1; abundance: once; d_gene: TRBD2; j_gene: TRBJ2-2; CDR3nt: TGCGCCAGCAGTCAAATACTAGCGGGAGCGCTAGACACCGGGGAGCTGTTTTTT; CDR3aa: CASSQILAGALDTGELFF
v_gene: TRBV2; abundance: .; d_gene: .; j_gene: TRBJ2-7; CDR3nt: TGTGCCAGCAGTCAAAACAGGGAACCCTACGAGCAGTACTTC; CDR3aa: CASSQNREPYEQYF
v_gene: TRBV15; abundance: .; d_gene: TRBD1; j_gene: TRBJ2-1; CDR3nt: TGTGCCACCAGCAGAGATTTGGCAGGGGGTATTGAGCAGTTCTTC; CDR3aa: CATSRDLAGGIEQFF
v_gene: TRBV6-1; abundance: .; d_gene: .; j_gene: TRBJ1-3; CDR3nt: TGTGCCAGCAGTGAATGGGCTGGAAACACCATATATTTT; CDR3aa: CASSEWAGNTIYF